Listed here are 11 T cell receptor beta chains from one sample, sequenced in a study of T cell repertoires in cytomegalovirus infection. TCRdb re-analysed the reads in MiXCR, keeping a single row per CDR3 protein. The table records 57,000 or so distinct CDR3 sequences, roughly a third of them present only once. No cognate antigen is known for these TCRs. Sequencing input: PBMCs, sequenced either directly or after in vitro stimulation (not recorded which). The receptors here all came from a human donor in good health (CMV status not recorded). Some clones in this sample may be carry-over from other donors' samples.

The chain joins TRBV2 to TRBJ2-1, with unresolved D. V lost 6 bases and J lost 0, with 15 bases in between. CDR1 is SNHLY, CDR2 FYNNEI, per germline. The CDR3 runs 16 residues. DNA for the CDR3: TGTGCCAGCAGCGAATCCCCCTTCCCCTCCTACAATGAGCAGTTCTTC. Its translation is CASSESPFPSYNEQFF.

The rearrangement joins TRBV5-1 to TRBJ2-7; TRBD2 is a possible D gene (6 bases). The CDR3 sequence is 15 residues long. Germline CDR1 is SGHRS and CDR2 is YFSETQ. V shed 0 bases and J shed 2 bases, with 12 bases lying between them. The CDR3 DNA reads TGCGCCAGCAGCTTGGGAGGGCGGGAAACCTACGAGCAGTACTTC. Residues: CASSLGGRETYEQYF.

This clonotype was counted a single time. This sequence joins TRBV6-8 and TRBJ2-6, with unresolved D. V was pared by 11 bases and J by 0 bases, with 8 bases between. CDR1 is MNHGY, CDR2 SAAAGT, per germline. The CDR3 consists of 13 residues. The CDR3 nucleotides are TGTGCCGTGGGCATCTCTGGGGCCAACGTCCTGACTTTC. Protein: CAVGISGANVLTF.

This chain connects TRBV5-1 to TRBJ2-1; 8 positions match TRBD2. The V and J ends lost 4 bases and 4 bases, in that order; junction bases with no gene match: 13. Germline CDR1 and CDR2: SGHRS and YFSETQ. This CDR3 has 17 amino acids. CDR3 sequence (DNA): TGCGCCAGCAGCCTGACGCCTCTTACTAGCGGATACAATGAGCAGTTCTTC. Amino acids: CASSLTPLTSGYNEQFF.

The genes are TRBV4-1 and TRBJ1-4, with no clear D. V lost 1 base to trimming and J lost 0 bases, with 9 bases between them. Germline V gene sequence: CDR1 MGHRA, CDR2 YSYEKL. This CDR3 spans 16 amino acids. The CDR3 sequence is CASSQGAIATNEKLFF. In DNA, the CDR3 is TGCGCCAGCAGCCAAGGGGCCATCGCAACTAATGAAAAACTGTTTTTT.

V is TRBV5-5 and J is TRBJ2-1; D may be TRBD2 (5 bases). V gave up 0 bases and J gave up 0 bases, with 7 bases separating them. The CDR3 runs to 15 residues. The germline gives CDR1 SGHKS, CDR2 YYEKEE (reference sequence). The CDR3 sequence: CASSLDGDSYNEQFF. Written as DNA, the CDR3 is TGTGCCAGCAGCTTGGACGGGGACTCCTACAATGAGCAGTTCTTC.

The chain uses TRBV2 and TRBJ2-7; 7 positions agree with TRBD1. Germline CDR1 reads SNHLY; CDR2 reads FYNNEI. This CDR3 region has 15 residues. Losses at the gene ends were 8 bases for V and 1 base for J; bases not matched to a gene: 11. The CDR3 DNA follows: TGTGCCAGCTCACGAAGGGGGACAGTTTCCTACGAGCAGTACTTC. It is translated as CASSRRGTVSYEQYF. The complete variable domain, with remaining parts taken from reference TRBV2 and TRBJ2-7, reads EPEVTQTPSHQVTQMGQEVILRCVPISNHLYFYWYRQILGQKVEFLVSFYNNEISEKSEIFDDQFSVERPDGSNFTLKIRSTKLEDSAMYFCASSRRGTVSYEQYFGPGTRLTVT.

This clonotype was detected a few times. The J gene is TRBJ2-7, the V gene TRBV2; D is possibly TRBD1 (6 bases). CDR1 is SNHLY and CDR2 is FYNNEI in the germline V gene. This CDR3 has 13 residues. V was clipped by 4 bases and J by 3 bases, with 10 bases between them. The DNA for the CDR3 is TGTGCCAGCAGTGCGGACAGTCTCTACGAGCAGTACTTC. Translation: CASSADSLYEQYF.

The chain couples TRBV9 to TRBJ2-1; 11 bases agree with TRBD2. Germline CDR1 is SGDLS and CDR2 is YYNGEE. This CDR3 has 16 amino acids. Trimming cost V 4 bases and J 2 bases; bases outside gene matches: 5. CDR3 sequence reads: CASSPLAGGTYNEQFF. In DNA, the CDR3 is TGTGCCAGCAGCCCCCTAGCGGGAGGCACCTACAATGAGCAGTTCTTC.

This clonotype has a handful of counts. J is TRBJ2-3 and V is TRBV11-3, with a possible D match to TRBD2 (5 bases). V was clipped by 1 base and J by 6 bases, with 14 bases between them. There are 15 residues in the CDR3. Per the germline V gene, CDR1 is SGHNT and CDR2 is YENEEA. CDR3 in DNA: TGTGCCAGCAGCTTAGGAATAGGGAGAGACGATACGCAGTATTTT. Protein sequence: CASSLGIGRDDTQYF.

Written as DNA, the CDR3 is TGTGCCAGCAGCCCTCAGACAGCAATGAACACTGAAGCTTTCTTT. This codes for CASSPQTAMNTEAFF. The gene calls are TRBV7-2 and TRBJ1-1; TRBD1 is a possible D gene (5 bases). The V gene's germline CDR1 is SGHTA and CDR2 FQGNSA. The V end was cut by 5 bases, the J end by 0 bases, with 13 bases between. The CDR3 length is 15 residues.